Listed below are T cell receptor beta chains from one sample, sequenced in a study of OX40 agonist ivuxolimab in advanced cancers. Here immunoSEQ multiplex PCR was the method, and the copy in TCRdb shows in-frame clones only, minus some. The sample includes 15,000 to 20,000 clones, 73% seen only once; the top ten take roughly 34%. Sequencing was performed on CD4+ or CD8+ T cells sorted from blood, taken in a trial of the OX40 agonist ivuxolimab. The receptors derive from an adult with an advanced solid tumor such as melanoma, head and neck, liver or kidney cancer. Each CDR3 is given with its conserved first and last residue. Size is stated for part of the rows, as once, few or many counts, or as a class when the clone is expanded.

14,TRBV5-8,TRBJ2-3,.,CASSPSGGWDTQYF
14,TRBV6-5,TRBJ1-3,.,CASRPDGFGNTIYF
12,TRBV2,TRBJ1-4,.,CASRATNEKLFF
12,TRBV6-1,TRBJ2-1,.,CATREGNNEQFF
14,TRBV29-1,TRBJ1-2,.,CSAKPPGPPGGYTF
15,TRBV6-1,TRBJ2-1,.,CASSEVASSYNEQFF
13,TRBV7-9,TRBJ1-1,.,CASSLVPNTEAFF
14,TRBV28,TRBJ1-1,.,CASSPPGGNTEAFF
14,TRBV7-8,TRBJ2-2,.,CASSQFNGAGELFF
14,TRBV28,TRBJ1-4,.,CASMSGTTNEKLFF
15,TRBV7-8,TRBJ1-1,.,CASSKRTLQNTEAFF
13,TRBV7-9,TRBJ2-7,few,CASSYRSSYEQYF
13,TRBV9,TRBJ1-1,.,CASSVGGFTEAFF
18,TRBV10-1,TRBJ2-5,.,CASSESGGLAGKEETQYF
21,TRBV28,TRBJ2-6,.,CASRWNYHLEHGLSGANVLTF
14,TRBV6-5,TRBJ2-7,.,CASSYQRGFYEQYF
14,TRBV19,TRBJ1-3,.,CASVGWSAGNTIYF
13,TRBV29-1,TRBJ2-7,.,CSVEGVRSYEQYF
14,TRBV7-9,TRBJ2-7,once,CASSLSTSRYEQYF
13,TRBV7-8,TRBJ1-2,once,CASSLSSNYGYTF
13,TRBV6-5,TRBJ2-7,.,CASTTWGDYEQYF
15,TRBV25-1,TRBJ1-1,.,CASSVNRVFGTEAFF
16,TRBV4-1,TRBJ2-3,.,CASSQEPSGSPDTQYF
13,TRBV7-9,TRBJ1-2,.,CASSPDSLYGYTF
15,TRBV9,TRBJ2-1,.,CASSVEGDWDNEQFF
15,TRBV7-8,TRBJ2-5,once,CASGYRGLEKETQYF
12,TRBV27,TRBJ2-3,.,CASSLAGDTQYF
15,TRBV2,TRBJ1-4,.,CASSPGDSRNEKLFF
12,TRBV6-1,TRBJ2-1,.,CASQQNYNEQFF
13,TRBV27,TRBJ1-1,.,CASSLSQNAEAFF
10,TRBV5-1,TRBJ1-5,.,CASSLGPQHF
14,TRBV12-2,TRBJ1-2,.,CASRWDVANYGYTF
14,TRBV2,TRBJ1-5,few,CASSILGGNQPQHF
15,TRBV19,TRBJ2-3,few,CASSNLAGVQDTQYF
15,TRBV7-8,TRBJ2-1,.,CASSLAIGGRREQFF
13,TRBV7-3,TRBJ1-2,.,CASRTGSLGGYTF
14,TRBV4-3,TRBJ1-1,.,CASSQEGGPTEAFF
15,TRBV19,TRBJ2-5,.,CASSIGTGVGETQYF
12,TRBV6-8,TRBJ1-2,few,CASSYGGEGYTF
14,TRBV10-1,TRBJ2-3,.,CASSDRKYTDTQYF
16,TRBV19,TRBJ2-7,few,CASSIDVVGTIYEQYF
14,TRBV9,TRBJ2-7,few,CASSFRAANNEQYF
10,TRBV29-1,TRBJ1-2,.,CSGGDGGYTF
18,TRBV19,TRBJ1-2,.,CASSIASPRGRSSYGYTF
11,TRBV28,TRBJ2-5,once,CASKVYETQYF
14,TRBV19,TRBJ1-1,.,CASSTGQWNTEAFF